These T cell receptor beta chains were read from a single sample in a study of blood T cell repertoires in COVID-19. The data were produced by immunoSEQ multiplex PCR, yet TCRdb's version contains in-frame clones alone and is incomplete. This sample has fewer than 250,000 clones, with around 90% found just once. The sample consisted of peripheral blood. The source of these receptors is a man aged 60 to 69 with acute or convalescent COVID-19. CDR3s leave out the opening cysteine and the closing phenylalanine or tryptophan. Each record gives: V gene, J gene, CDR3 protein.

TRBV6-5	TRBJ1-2	ASSQYRGNYGYT
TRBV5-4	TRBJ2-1	ASSPRPESSYNEQF
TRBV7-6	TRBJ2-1	ASRRTSGGAPSEQF
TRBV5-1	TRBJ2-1	ASGLLAGDFNEQF
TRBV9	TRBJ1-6	ASSVAGGARNSPLH
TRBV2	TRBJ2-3	AIRQGSTDTQY
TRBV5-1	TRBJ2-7	ASSLGGGDAYEQY
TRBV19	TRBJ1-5	ASSMGHGQAVYQPQH
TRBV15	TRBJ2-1	ATSGERGGYNEQF
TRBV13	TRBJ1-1	ASSFGTAIYPEAF
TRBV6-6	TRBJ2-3	ASSYTADGGTQY
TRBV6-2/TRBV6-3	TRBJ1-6	ASSYSGGSSYNSPLH
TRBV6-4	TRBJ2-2	ASRGQSNTGELF
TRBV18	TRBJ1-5	ASSPTVSNQPQH
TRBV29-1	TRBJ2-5	SVSGLAPSETQY
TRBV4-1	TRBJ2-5	ASSQEGGKSETQY
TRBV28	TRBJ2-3	ASSRSGDTQY
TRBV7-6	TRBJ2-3	ASSFDREDTDTQY